Here is one TCR beta chain with its context. Its matching antigen is unknown. Trimming removed 4 bases from V and 6 bases from J, with 19 bases in between. The CDR3 is 15 amino acids. The data belong to a study of response to subunit inactivated influenza vaccine. Whole-study results and caveats: Seasonal influenza vaccination, on each occasion, was suggested by the authors to recruit few new T cells.

TCRdb fed the RT-PCR reads into MiXCR, producing one record per CDR3 protein. The data show 590,000 or so distinct CDR3 sequences, around 13% seen once. The genes are TRBV12-3 or TRBV12-4 and TRBJ2-7, with a weak D call TRBD2 (5 bases). This clonotype was sampled from a man aged 45-65 years who received an inactivated influenza vaccine. Material: PBMCs from blood, obtained less than 15 days before vaccination. In DNA, the CDR3 is TGTGCCAGCAGTTCCCAGACGGAGCGGTTCGTCGAGCAGTACTTC. This encodes CASSSQTERFVEQYF.